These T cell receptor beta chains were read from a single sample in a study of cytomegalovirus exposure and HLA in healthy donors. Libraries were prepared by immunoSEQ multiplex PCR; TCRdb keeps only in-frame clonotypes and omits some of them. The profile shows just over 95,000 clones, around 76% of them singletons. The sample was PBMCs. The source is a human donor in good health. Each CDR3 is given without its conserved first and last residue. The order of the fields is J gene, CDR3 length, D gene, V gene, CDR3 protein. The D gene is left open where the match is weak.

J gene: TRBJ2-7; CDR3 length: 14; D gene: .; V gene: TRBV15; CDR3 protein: ATSTAGLRSSYEQY
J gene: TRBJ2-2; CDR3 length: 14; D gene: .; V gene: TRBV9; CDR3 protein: ASSVSRGQYTGELF
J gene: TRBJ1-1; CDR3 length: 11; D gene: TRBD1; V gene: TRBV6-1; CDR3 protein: ASSEDRASEAF
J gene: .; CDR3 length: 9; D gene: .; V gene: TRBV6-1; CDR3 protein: ASSERSEQY
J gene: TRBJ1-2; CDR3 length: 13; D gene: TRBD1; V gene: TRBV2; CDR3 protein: ASSEATQGGYGYT
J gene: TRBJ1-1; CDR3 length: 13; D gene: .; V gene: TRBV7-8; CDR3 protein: ASQAQGVMNTEAF
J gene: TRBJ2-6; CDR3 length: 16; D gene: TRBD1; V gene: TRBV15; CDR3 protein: ATSRDATGAPGANVLT
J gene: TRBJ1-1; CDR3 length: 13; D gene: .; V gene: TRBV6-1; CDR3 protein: ASRAALLGRLEAF
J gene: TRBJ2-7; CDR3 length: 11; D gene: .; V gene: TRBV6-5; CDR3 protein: ASSEGDSYEQY
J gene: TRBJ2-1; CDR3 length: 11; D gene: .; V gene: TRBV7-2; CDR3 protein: ASRRPSYNEQF
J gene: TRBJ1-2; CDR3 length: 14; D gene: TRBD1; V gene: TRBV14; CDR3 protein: ASSRPGGQGNCGYT
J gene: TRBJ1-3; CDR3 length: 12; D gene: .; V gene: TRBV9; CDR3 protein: ASSQDSSGNTIY
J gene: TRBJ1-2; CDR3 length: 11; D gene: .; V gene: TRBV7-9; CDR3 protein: ASSSETEYGYT
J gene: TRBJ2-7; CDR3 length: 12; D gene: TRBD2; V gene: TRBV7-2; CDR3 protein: ASSPSGSSYEQY
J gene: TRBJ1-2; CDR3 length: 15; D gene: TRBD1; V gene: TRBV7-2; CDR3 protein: ASSLAQIRQGGYGYP
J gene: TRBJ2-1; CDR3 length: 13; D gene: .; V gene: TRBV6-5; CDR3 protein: ASSRPTVEDNEQF
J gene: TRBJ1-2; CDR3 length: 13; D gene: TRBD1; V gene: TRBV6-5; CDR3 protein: ASRPPGQGDYGYT
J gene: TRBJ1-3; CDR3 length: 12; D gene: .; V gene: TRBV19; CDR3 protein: ASSLGGSGNTIY
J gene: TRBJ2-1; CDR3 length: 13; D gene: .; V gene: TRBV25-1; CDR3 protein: ASSDTSASYNEQF
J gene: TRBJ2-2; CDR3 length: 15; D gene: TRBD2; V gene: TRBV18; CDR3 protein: ASSPASWGGVPGELF
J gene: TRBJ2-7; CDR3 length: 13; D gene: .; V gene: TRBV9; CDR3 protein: ASSVDLGGSYEQY
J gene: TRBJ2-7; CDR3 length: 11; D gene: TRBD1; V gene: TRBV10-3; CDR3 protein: AITGTGHYEQY
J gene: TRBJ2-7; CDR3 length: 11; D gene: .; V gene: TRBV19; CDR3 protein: ASSVRGGNEQY
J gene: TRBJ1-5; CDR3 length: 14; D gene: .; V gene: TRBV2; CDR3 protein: ASTMRGGVSNQPQH
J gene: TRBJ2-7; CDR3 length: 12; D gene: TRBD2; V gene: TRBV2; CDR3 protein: ASSALAGVLGQY
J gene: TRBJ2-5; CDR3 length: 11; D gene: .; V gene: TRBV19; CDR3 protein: ASSGRQQETQY
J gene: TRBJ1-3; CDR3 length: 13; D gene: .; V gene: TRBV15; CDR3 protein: ATSRDRGGGNTIY
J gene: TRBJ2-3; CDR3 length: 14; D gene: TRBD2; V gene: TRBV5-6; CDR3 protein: ASSPRLATNTDTQY
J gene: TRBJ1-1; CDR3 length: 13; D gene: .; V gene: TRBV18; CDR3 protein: ASSPPAGMNTEAF
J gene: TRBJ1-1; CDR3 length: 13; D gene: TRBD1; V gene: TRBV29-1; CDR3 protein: SVEGQGGGWTEAF
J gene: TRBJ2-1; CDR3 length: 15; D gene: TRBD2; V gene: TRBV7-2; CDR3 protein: ASSLSSGRAPYNEQF
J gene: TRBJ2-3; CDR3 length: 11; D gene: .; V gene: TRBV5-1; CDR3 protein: ASSLSNRDTQY
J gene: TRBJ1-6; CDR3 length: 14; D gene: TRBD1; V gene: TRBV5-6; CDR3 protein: ASSPNRGGTNSPLH
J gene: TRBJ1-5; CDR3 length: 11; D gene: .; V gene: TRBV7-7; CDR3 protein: ASSLGSGQPQH
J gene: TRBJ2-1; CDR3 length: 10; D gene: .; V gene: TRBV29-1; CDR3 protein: SITEGYNEQF
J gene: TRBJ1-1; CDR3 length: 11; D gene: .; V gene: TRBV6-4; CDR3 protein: ASSVEMNTEAF
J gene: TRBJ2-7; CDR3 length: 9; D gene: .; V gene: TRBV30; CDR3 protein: ACSPGDEQY
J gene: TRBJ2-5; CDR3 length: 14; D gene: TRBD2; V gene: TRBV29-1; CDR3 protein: SSRSGREGGQETQY
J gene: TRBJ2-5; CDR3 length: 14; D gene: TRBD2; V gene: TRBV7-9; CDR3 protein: ASSLTGTTSKETQY
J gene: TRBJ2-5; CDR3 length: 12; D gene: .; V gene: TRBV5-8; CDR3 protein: ASSLGPSQETQY
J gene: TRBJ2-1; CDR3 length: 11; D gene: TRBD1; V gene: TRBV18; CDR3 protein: ASSNRGTNEQF
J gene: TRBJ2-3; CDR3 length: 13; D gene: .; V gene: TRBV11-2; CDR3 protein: ASSPVGGQADTQY
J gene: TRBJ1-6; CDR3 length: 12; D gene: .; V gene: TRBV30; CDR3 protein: AWNMGGNNSPLH
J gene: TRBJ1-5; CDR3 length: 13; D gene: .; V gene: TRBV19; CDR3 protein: ASSIGGQSNQPQH
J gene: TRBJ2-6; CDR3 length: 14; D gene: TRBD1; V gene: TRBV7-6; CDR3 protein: ASSVGQGAGANVLT
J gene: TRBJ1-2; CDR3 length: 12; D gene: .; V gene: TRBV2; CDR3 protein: ASSGVSGVYGYT
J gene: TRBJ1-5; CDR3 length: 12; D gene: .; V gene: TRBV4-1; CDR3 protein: ASSLENSNQPQH
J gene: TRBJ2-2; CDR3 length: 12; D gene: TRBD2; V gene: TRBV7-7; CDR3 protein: ASSLREGTGELF
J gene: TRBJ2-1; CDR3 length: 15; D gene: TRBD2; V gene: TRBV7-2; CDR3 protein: ASSLTSGRSSYNEQF